This passage covers 14 T cell receptor beta chains from one sample sequenced in a study of T cell responses to AZD1222 COVID-19 vaccine. Generated by immunoSEQ multiplex PCR, the TCRdb table keeps only in-frame clones and is missing some. Of about 86,000 clones listed, approximately 80% are singletons. The specimen was peripheral blood, collected on day 0 of AZD1222 vaccination. These receptors all come from an adult in good health.

Here the CDR3 reads CAWTGTGVGQETQYF. Written as DNA, the CDR3 is TGTGCCTGGACTGGGACAGGGGTGGGTCAAGAGACCCAGTACTTC. This sequence joins TRBV30 and TRBJ2-5, with 10 bases identical to TRBD1. Trimming removed 4 bases from V and 2 bases from J; junction bases left unmatched: 7. Germline V lookup: CDR1 GTSNPN, CDR2 SVGIG (reference sequence). CDR3 length: 15 residues.

This chain's CDR3 is CASSQVVNGELFF. CDR3 nucleotide sequence: TGTGCCAGCAGCCAAGTTGTGAACGGGGAGCTGTTTTTT. The chain joins TRBV3-1 (or the pseudogene TRBV3-2) to TRBJ2-2; D not resolved. The germline gives CDR1 LGHDT, CDR2 YNNKEL (reference sequence). The CDR3 has 13 amino acids. The V and J ends lost 1 base and 7 bases respectively, with 7 bases between them.

The CDR3 spells CASRPRLAGAYEQYF. CDR3 DNA sequence: TGTGCCAGCAGACCGAGACTAGCGGGCGCCTACGAGCAGTACTTC. The chain uses TRBV7-2 and TRBJ2-7; 10 nucleotides align to TRBD2. The CDR3 has 15 residues. Germline CDR1 is SGHTA and CDR2 is FQGNSA. The junction had 7 bases not matched to a gene; V was cut back by 6 bases and J by 2 bases. Drawing the rest from reference TRBV7-2 and TRBJ2-7, the complete variable domain is GAGVSQSPSNKVTEKGKDVELRCDPISGHTALYWYRQSLGQGLEFLIYFQGNSAPDKSGLPSDRFSAERTGGSVSTLTIQRTQQEDSAVYLCASRPRLAGAYEQYFGPGTRLTVT.

The chain combines TRBV4-1 with TRBJ1-1; no firm D call. The CDR3 sequence is 15 residues long. The germline V gene has CDR1 MGHRA and CDR2 YSYEKL. Trimming shortened V by 0 bases and J by 4 bases, and 12 bases separated the two germline ends. The CDR3 loop reads CASSQERAPVTEAFF. CDR3 DNA sequence: TGCGCCAGCAGCCAAGAGAGGGCCCCGGTCACTGAAGCTTTCTTT.

This chain connects TRBV6-1 to TRBJ2-1, with TRBD2 as a possible D gene (5 bases). The CDR3 contains 14 residues. Trimming took off 2 bases at V and 6 bases at J, with 11 bases between the two ends. Germline CDR1 and CDR2: MNHNS and SASEGT. The CDR3 loop is CASSEKGVLNEQFF. The CDR3 coding sequence is TGTGCCAGCAGTGAAAAGGGAGTCCTCAATGAGCAGTTCTTC.

There are a few counts of this clone. The J gene is TRBJ1-1, the V gene TRBV15; TRBD1 is a possible D gene (6 bases). The CDR3 has 21 residues. V was clipped by 0 bases and J by 1 base, with 27 bases between them. In germline, CDR1 is LNHNV, CDR2 YYDKDF (reference sequence). CDR3 nucleotide sequence: TGTGCCACCAGCAGAGATCTCCCCGGGGGCGCGAGGTTTGCCAGGAACACTGAAGCTTTCTTT. Protein product: CATSRDLPGGARFARNTEAFF.

This chain joins TRBV7-9 and TRBJ2-4; the D gene is possibly TRBD2 (5 bases). V lost 2 bases and J lost 0, with 8 bases in between. Germline CDR1 SEHNR, CDR2 FQNEAQ (reference sequence). The CDR3 length is 15 residues. CDR3 residues: CASSLHGLAKNIQYF. CDR3 sequence (DNA): TGTGCCAGCAGCTTACATGGACTAGCCAAAAACATTCAGTACTTC.

This clone has only one observation. The chain uses TRBV5-1 and TRBJ2-5, with TRBD2 matching 14 bases. CDR3 size: 16 residues. Trimming cost V 3 bases and J 4 bases; bases outside gene matches: 5. Germline CDR1 and CDR2: SGHRS and YFSETQ. CDR3: CASSSGLAGGLETQYF. CDR3 nucleotides: TGCGCCAGCAGCTCCGGACTAGCGGGAGGTTTAGAGACCCAGTACTTC.

The V call is TRBV5-4, the J call TRBJ2-3; 9 bases fit TRBD1. Trimming took 4 bases from V and 4 from J; bases not matched to a gene: 10. Germline CDR1 is SGHNT and CDR2 is YYREEE (reference sequence). The CDR3 has 16 amino acids. The DNA for the CDR3 is TGTGCCAGCAGCGATGACCCCACAGGGGGCGCAGATACGCAGTATTTT. Its protein product is CASSDDPTGGADTQYF. The full variable domain, in which reference TRBV5-4 and TRBJ2-3 provide the parts outside the CDR3, is ETGVTQSPTHLIKTRGQQVTLRCSSQSGHNTVSWYQQALGQGPQFIFQYYREEENGRGNFPPRFSGLQFPNYSSELNVNALELDDSALYLCASSDDPTGGADTQYFGPGTRLTVL.

The chain carries TRBV19 and TRBJ1-5, with a weak D call TRBD1 (5 bases). Germline V gene lookup returns CDR1 LNHDA and CDR2 SQIVND (reference sequence). Deletions cut 7 bases from V and 5 bases from J, with 15 bases between. The CDR3 extends over 14 amino acids. This chain's CDR3 is CASKGLGRDQPQHF. The CDR3 DNA follows: TGTGCCAGTAAGGGCTTGGGCAGGGATCAGCCCCAGCATTTT.

In this sample, this clone turned up a few times. The chain recombines TRBV5-1 with TRBJ2-1, with D possibly matching TRBD2 (6 bases). Germline values: CDR1 SGHRS, CDR2 YFSETQ. V was clipped by 0 bases and J by 2 bases, with 9 bases between them. The CDR3 extends over 15 amino acids. CDR3 sequence reads: CASSLGRGAYNEQFF. CDR3 in DNA: TGCGCCAGCAGCTTGGGGCGGGGCGCCTACAATGAGCAGTTCTTC.

The CDR3 loop is CASSYRTKGRNQPQHF. The CDR3 DNA reads as TGTGCCAGCAGTTACAGGACAAAGGGGCGAAATCAGCCCCAGCATTTT. The chain links TRBV6-6 to TRBJ1-5; a possible D gene is TRBD1 (5 bases). V dropped 2 bases and J dropped 4 bases, with 15 bases sitting between them. This CDR3 is 16 amino acids long. The V gene's germline CDR1 is MNHNY and CDR2 SVGAGI (reference sequence).

The CDR3 sequence: CASRSNSNSPLHF. CDR3 sequence (DNA): TGTGCCAGCAGGTCCAATAGCAATTCACCCCTCCACTTT. This chain connects TRBV28 to TRBJ1-6; D remains ambiguous. The length of the CDR3 is 13 residues. V lost 6 bases and J lost 7, with 10 bases in between. In germline, CDR1 is MDHEN, CDR2 SYDVKM.

CDR3 in amino acids: CASRQWVSVAVRKEKLFF. The CDR3 DNA reads TGTGCCAGCAGACAATGGGTATCGGTGGCAGTCAGGAAGGAAAAACTGTTTTTT. This rearrangement joins TRBV28 to TRBJ1-4; D is ambiguous. V lost 6 bases and J lost 8, with 28 bases in between. Germline V gene sequence: CDR1 MDHEN, CDR2 SYDVKM. The CDR3 runs to 18 residues.